This T cell receptor beta chain originates from a study of shared clonotypes between healthy human individuals. Details on this clone: Its specificity is unknown.

Donors were healthy HIV-negative adults without recent acute infections or vaccinations. The V gene end was trimmed by 0 bases and the J gene end by 1 base; junction bases not matched to a gene: 10. CDR1 is LGHNA and CDR2 is YNFKEQ in the germline V gene. This CDR3 contains 19 residues. Study results and caveats: Even with large depth, rarefaction showed that sorted-subset sequencing was incomplete.

The deep-level immunoSEQ assay was used. Clones were sequenced by immunoSEQ multiplex PCR, and TCRdb holds only the in-frame ones, with some missing. This sample has about 770,000 clones, with 72% found just once. This TCR was recovered from a woman in her thirties in good health. The sequenced sample consisted of memory CD4+ T cells sorted from blood. Subset denoted: CD45RA-negative fraction. The chain is built from TRBV4-2 and TRBJ2-2, with TRBD2 matching over 8 bases. CDR3 DNA: TGTGCCAGCAGCCAAGAAGGGGCGGGGCTAGCGGGGAACACCGGGGAGCTGTTTTTT. Residues: CASSQEGAGLAGNTGELFF.